This T cell receptor beta chain was obtained from a study of shared clonotypes between healthy human individuals. Study in general: Donor ages ranged 18 to 49 years: a couple of women, three men.

Notes on this clone: What it recognizes is unknown.

The CDR3 runs to 13 residues. Trimming took 4 bases from V and 12 from J, leaving 15 bases between them. The germline V gene has CDR1 SNHLY and CDR2 FYNNEI. Produced via immunoSEQ multiplex PCR; TCRdb's table is partial and in-frame only. The sample holds roughly 1.5 million clones, 95% to 99% seen once. Notes on the study in general: Rarefaction exposed incomplete sorted-subset sequencing despite large depth.

The source material was naive CD4+ T cells sorted from blood. As to subset: CD45RA+ positively selected. The rearrangement uses TRBV2 and TRBJ1-4; D is uncertain. The TCR was taken from a young man in good health. The chain's CDR3 is CASSVGWREELFF. Written as DNA, the CDR3 is TGTGCCAGCAGTGTTGGGTGGAGGGAGGAACTGTTTTTT. Full variable domain (missing parts from reference TRBV2 and TRBJ1-4): EPEVTQTPSHQVTQMGQEVILRCVPISNHLYFYWYRQILGQKVEFLVSFYNNEISEKSEIFDDQFSVERPDGSNFTLKIRSTKLEDSAMYFCASSVGWREELFFGSGTQLSVL.